This passage covers 17 T cell receptor beta chains from one sample sequenced in a study of blood T cells in healthy people across ages. A second PCR of 7 to 11 cycles used a sample-barcoded 5' primer and a J-beta primer mix. One entry per CDR3 protein, called by TCRdb with MiXCR from the 5' RACE reads. The sample records some 1.5 million distinct CDR3 sequences, around 40% being singletons. The sequenced material came from blood. The receptors were gathered from a woman between 18 and 30 years old in good health.

CDR3 coding DNA: TGCAGCGTTGAAGATGGGACAGCTTCGGATGGCTACACCTTC. It yields the protein CSVEDGTASDGYTF. V gene TRBV29-1 combines with J gene TRBJ1-2, with 7 bases aligning to TRBD1. The ends lost 0 bases at V and 6 bases at J; junction bases unmatched: 7. The CDR3 extends over 14 amino acids. Germline CDR1 reads SQVTM; CDR2 reads ANQGSEA.

V usage is TRBV7-9 and J usage is TRBJ2-2; no definite D call. Germline V lookup: CDR1 SEHNR, CDR2 FQNEAQ (reference sequence). This CDR3 has 12 residues. Trimming cost V 9 bases and J 4 bases, with 9 bases left between them. DNA for the CDR3: TGTGCCAGTCCCGCCGGCACCGGGGAGCTGTTTTTT. Its protein product is CASPAGTGELFF.

CDR3 residues: CSALSGTPGGPQHF. CDR3 DNA: TGCAGCGCGCTCTCCGGGACCCCAGGGGGGCCCCAGCATTTT. The rearrangement joins TRBV29-1 to TRBJ1-5; 7 nucleotides line up with TRBD1. Germline CDR1 is SQVTM and CDR2 is ANQGSEA. Unmatched junction bases numbered 15, after V lost 7 bases and J lost 9 bases. The CDR3 covers 14 residues.

In nucleotides, the CDR3 is TGTGCCACCAGCAGCTTTAGCGGGATGACCAATGAGCAGTACTTC. It translates to CATSSFSGMTNEQYF. This chain links TRBV15 with TRBJ2-5; TRBD2 aligns across 8 bases. The length of the CDR3 is 15 residues. The germline CDR1 and CDR2 sequences are LNHNV and YYDKDF (reference sequence). V trimming: 3 bases; J trimming: 11 bases; junction bases outside the gene matches: 14. Based on the CDR3 plus reference TRBV15 and TRBJ2-5, the full variable domain is DAMVIQNPRYQVTQFGKPVTLSCSQTLNHNVMYWYQQKSSQAPKLLFHYYDKDFNNEADTPDNFQSRRPNTSFCFLDIRSPGLGDTAMYLCATSSFSGMTNEQYFGPGTRLLVL.

The gene calls are TRBV5-7 and TRBJ2-1, with D maybe TRBD1 (6 bases). TRBV5-7 has ORF status, its function being uncertain. This CDR3 is 15 amino acids long. V was shortened by 1 base and J by 3 bases, with 11 bases between the two germline ends. The CDR3 is CASSLLPGVYNEQFF. The CDR3 region has the DNA TGTGCCAGCAGCTTGTTGCCAGGGGTCTACAATGAGCAGTTCTTC.

The rearrangement uses TRBV6-5 and TRBJ1-2; weak D call: TRBD1 (5 bases). Trimming removed 5 bases at V and 13 bases at J, with 14 bases between. CDR3 length equals 11 residues. Germline V gene lookup returns CDR1 MNHEY and CDR2 SVGAGI. CDR3 loop: CASSTPGDRTF. CDR3 nucleotides: TGTGCCAGCAGTACTCCCGGGGACCGCACCTTC.

This chain joins TRBV20-1 and TRBJ1-1; D is unresolved. The CDR3 length is 12 residues. The germline CDR1 and CDR2 sequences are DFQATT and SNEGSKA (reference sequence). Trimming cost V 0 bases and J 6 bases, with 8 bases left between them. The CDR3 nucleotides read TGCAGTGCTAGAGATATAGGAGCTGAAGCTTTCTTT. This sequence encodes CSARDIGAEAFF.

The V gene is TRBV7-9, the J gene TRBJ1-2; D may be TRBD1 (5 bases). The CDR3 sequence is 14 residues long. CDR1 and CDR2 (germline): SEHNR, FQNEAQ (reference sequence). Deletions cut 3 bases from V and 7 bases from J, with 15 bases between. The CDR3 spells CASSFIDSIGGYTF. For the CDR3, the DNA is TGTGCCAGCAGCTTCATCGACAGTATCGGTGGCTACACCTTC.

The table lists this clonotype with many counts. V and J are TRBV5-1 and TRBJ2-7; no firm D call. This CDR3 spans 13 amino acids. V shed 0 bases and J shed 2 bases, with 6 bases lying between them. Looked up from germline, CDR1 is SGHRS and CDR2 is YFSETQ. CDR3 residues: CASSLATAYEQYF. CDR3 DNA: TGCGCCAGCAGCTTGGCTACAGCCTACGAGCAGTACTTC.

The J gene is TRBJ2-1, the V gene TRBV14, with 7 nucleotides matching TRBD2. Germline assignment: CDR1 SGHDN and CDR2 FVKESK. CDR3 length: 15 residues. After removal of 1 base from V and 6 bases from J, the junction contained 6 bases not matched to a gene. CDR3 sequence (DNA): TGTGCCAGCAGCCAAGTGGGGGGGGACTGCAATGAGCAGTTCTTC. It is translated as CASSQVGGDCNEQFF. Combining the CDR3 with reference TRBV14 and TRBJ2-1 gives the whole variable domain EAGVTQFPSHSVIEKGQTVTLRCDPISGHDNLYWYRRVMGKEIKFLLHFVKESKQDESGMPNNRFLAERTGGTYSTLKVQPAELEDSGVYFCASSQVGGDCNEQFFGPGTRLTVL.

To note about this clonotype: This may be a read error: a much more frequent sequence differs by one nucleotide. This rearrangement joins TRBV12-3 or TRBV12-4 to TRBJ2-1; the D gene is possibly TRBD1 (6 bases). The CDR3 is 15 amino acids. CDR3 coding DNA: TGTGCCAGCAGTTATATGACAGGTCAATACAAGGAGCAGTTCTTC. Translation gives CASSYMTGQYKEQFF.

The J gene is TRBJ1-1, the V gene TRBV5-6; no definite D call. Germline CDR1 SGHDT, CDR2 YYEEEE. The CDR3 extends over 15 amino acids. Between the trimmed V and J ends, which lost 0 bases and 4 bases, there was a span of 13 bases. CDR3 in amino acids: CASSLGPPGGTEAFF. CDR3 bases: TGTGCCAGCAGCTTGGGCCCACCCGGCGGCACTGAAGCTTTCTTT.

J is TRBJ2-7 and V is TRBV20-1, with TRBD1 identical over 7 bases. The CDR3 is 13 residues long. Germline CDR1 is DFQATT and CDR2 is SNEGSKA (reference sequence). V was clipped by 8 bases and J by 2 bases; unmatched bases: 9. CDR3 nucleotides: TGCAGTATAGAAAACAGGGGCACCTACGAGCAGTACTTC. Its protein is CSIENRGTYEQYF.

The table lists this clonotype with a few counts. The chain has TRBV6-2 or TRBV6-3 and TRBJ2-7, with 7 bases aligning to TRBD1. With 1 base clipped from V and 4 bases from J, the junction kept 4 bases outside the gene matches. The CDR3 spans 14 residues. Germline V lookup: CDR1 MNHEY, CDR2 SVGEGT. CDR3 DNA sequence: TGTGCCAGCAGTTACTTCGGGACAGAATACGAGCAGTACTTC. Encoded protein: CASSYFGTEYEQYF.

This clonotype showed up just a few times. J is TRBJ1-1 and V is TRBV4-1; no clear D. The V and J ends lost 1 base and 1 base respectively, with 13 bases between them. The CDR3 spans 16 residues. The germline V gene has CDR1 MGHRA and CDR2 YSYEKL. The CDR3 here is CASSQVLLWGNTEAFF. CDR3 DNA sequence: TGCGCCAGCAGCCAAGTGTTGCTCTGGGGGAACACTGAAGCTTTCTTT.

The chain combines TRBV6-4 with TRBJ2-1, with 8 bases fitting TRBD2. Germline V gene sequence: CDR1 MRHNA, CDR2 SNTAGT. The CDR3 spans 15 residues. V was clipped by 0 bases and J by 4 bases; unmatched bases: 2. CDR3 protein: CASSDSSGEYNEQFF. The CDR3, as DNA: TGTGCCAGCAGTGACTCTAGCGGGGAATACAATGAGCAGTTCTTC.

This chain joins TRBV29-1 and TRBJ2-5; 10 bases line up with TRBD2. From germline, CDR1 is SQVTM and CDR2 ANQGSEA. J gave up 5 bases and V 7 bases, and 7 bases lay outside the gene matches. This CDR3 contains 13 residues. The CDR3 DNA reads as TGCAGCGCGAACCTAGCGGGGGCGGAGACCCAGTACTTC. The encoded protein is CSANLAGAETQYF.